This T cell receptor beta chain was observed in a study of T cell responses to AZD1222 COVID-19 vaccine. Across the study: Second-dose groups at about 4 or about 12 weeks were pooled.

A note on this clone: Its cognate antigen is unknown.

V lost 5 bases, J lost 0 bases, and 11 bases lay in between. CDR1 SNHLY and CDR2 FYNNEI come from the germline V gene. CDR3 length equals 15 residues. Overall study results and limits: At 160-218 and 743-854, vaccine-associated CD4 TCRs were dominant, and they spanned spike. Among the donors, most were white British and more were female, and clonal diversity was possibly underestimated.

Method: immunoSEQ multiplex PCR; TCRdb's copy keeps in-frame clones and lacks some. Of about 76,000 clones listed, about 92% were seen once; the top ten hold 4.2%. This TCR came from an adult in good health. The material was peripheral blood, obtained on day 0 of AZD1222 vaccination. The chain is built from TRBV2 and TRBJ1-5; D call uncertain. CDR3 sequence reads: CASSQQRYSNQPQHF. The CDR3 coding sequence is TGTGCCAGCAGTCAACAGAGATATAGCAATCAGCCCCAGCATTTT.